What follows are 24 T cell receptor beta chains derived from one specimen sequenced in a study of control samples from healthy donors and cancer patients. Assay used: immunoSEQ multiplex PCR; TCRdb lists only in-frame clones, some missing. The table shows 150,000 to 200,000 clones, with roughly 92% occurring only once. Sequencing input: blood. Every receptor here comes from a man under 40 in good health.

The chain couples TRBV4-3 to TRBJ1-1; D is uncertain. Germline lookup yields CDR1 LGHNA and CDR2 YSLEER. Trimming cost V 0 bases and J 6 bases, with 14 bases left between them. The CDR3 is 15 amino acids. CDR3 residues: CASSQETAVGAEAFF. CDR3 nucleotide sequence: TGCGCCAGCAGCCAAGAGACGGCAGTCGGGGCTGAAGCTTTCTTT.

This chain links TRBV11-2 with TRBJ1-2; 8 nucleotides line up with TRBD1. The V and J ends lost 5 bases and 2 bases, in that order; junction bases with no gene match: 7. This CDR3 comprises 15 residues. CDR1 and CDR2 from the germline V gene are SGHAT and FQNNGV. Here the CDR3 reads CASSPGTGRNYGYTF. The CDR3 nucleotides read TGTGCCAGCAGCCCAGGGACAGGACGAAACTATGGCTACACCTTC.

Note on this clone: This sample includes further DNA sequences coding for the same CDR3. Written as DNA, the CDR3 is TGTGCCAGCAGCCCGGGACTAGAAGAGACCCAGTACTTC. This sequence encodes CASSPGLEETQYF. J is TRBJ2-5 and V is TRBV7-9; 8 nucleotides agree with TRBD2. J lost 3 bases, V lost 5 bases, and 2 bases had no gene match. Germline V gene sequence: CDR1 SEHNR, CDR2 FQNEAQ (reference sequence). The length of the CDR3 is 13 residues.

The CDR3 here is CASSPSGDVGGSDTQYF. CDR3 nucleotide sequence: TGCGCCAGCAGTCCTAGCGGGGACGTGGGGGGGTCAGATACGCAGTATTTT. This rearrangement joins TRBV5-1 to TRBJ2-3; 9 bases align to TRBD2. Germline assignment: CDR1 SGHRS and CDR2 YFSETQ. This CDR3 is built from 17 residues. V lost 5 bases and J lost 4; bases outside the gene matches: 14. The entire variable domain, with the rest obtained from reference TRBV5-1 and TRBJ2-3, is as follows: KAGVTQTPRYLIKTRGQQVTLSCSPISGHRSVSWYQQTPGQGLQFLFEYFSETQRNKGNFPGRFSGRQFSNSRSEMNVSTLELGDSALYLCASSPSGDVGGSDTQYFGPGTRLTVL.

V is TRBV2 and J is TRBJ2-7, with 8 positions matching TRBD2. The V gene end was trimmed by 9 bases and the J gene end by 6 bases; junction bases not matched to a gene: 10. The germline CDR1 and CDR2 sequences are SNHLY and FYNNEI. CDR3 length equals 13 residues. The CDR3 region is CASMLSGTSEQYF. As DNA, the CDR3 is TGTGCCAGTATGCTATCCGGGACTAGCGAGCAGTACTTC.

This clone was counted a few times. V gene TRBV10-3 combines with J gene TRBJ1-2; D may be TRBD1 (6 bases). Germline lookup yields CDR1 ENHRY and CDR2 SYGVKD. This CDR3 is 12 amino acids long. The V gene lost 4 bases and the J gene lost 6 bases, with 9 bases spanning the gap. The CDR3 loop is CAISVGADGYTF. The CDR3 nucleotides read TGTGCCATCAGTGTGGGGGCTGATGGCTACACCTTC.

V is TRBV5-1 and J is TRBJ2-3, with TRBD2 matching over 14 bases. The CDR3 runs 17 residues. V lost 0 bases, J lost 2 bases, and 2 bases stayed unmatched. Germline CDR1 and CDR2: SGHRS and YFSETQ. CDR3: CASSLGLAGGTTDTQYF. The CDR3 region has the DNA TGCGCCAGCAGCTTGGGACTAGCGGGAGGGACCACAGATACGCAGTATTTT.

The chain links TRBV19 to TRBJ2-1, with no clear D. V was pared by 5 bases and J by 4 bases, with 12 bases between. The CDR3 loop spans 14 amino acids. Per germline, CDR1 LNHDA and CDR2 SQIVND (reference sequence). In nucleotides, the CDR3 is TGTGCCAGTAGTCCCCACTACAGTTACAATGAGCAGTTCTTC. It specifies CASSPHYSYNEQFF.

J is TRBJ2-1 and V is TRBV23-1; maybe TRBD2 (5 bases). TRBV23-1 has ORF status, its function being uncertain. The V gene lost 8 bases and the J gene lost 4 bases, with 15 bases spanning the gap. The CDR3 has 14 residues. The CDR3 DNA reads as TGCGCCAGCCCACAGCGGAGGCCTTACAATGAGCAGTTCTTC. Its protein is CASPQRRPYNEQFF.

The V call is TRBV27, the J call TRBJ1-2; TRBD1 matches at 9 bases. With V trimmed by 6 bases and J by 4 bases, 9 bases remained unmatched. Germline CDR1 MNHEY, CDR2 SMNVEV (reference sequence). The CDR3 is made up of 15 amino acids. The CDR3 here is CASRKTGGVGYGYTF. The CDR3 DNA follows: TGTGCCAGCAGAAAGACAGGGGGTGTTGGCTATGGCTACACCTTC.

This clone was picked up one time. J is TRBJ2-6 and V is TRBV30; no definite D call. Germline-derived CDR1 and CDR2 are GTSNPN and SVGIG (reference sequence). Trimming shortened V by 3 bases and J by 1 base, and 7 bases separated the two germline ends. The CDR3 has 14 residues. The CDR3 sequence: CAWRWSSGANVLTF. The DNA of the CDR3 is TGTGCCTGGAGATGGAGTTCTGGGGCCAACGTCCTGACTTTC.

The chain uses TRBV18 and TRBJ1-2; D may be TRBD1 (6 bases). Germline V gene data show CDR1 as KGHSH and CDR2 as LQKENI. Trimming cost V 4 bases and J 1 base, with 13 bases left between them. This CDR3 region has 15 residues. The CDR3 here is CASSRVGQNNYGYTF. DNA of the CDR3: TGTGCCAGCTCACGGGTAGGACAGAATAACTATGGCTACACCTTC.

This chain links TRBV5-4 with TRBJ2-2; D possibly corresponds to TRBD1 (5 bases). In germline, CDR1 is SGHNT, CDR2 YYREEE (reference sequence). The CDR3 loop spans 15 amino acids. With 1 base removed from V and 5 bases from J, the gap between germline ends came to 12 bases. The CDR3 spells CASSLPQGGTGELFF. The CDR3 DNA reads TGTGCCAGCAGCTTGCCCCAGGGTGGGACCGGGGAGCTGTTTTTT.

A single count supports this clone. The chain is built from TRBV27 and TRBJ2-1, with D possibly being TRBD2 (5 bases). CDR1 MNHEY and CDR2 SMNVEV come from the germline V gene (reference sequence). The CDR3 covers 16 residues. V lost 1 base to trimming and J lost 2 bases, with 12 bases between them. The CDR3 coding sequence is TGTGCCAGCAGTTTATTATACGGGAAGACCTACAATGAGCAGTTCTTC. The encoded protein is CASSLLYGKTYNEQFF.

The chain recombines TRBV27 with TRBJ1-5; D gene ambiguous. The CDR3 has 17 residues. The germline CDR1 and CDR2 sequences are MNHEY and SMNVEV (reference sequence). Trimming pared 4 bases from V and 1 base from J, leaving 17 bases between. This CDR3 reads CASSSNPQRTSNQPQHF. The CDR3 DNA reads TGTGCCAGCAGTTCGAATCCGCAAAGAACCAGCAATCAGCCCCAGCATTTT.

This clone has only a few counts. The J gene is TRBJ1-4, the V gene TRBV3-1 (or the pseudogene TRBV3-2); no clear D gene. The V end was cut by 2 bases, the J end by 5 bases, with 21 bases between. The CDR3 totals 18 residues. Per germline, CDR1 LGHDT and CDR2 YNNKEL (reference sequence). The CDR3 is CASSQHPRWQPRNEKLFF. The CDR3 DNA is TGTGCCAGCAGCCAACACCCTAGGTGGCAGCCAAGGAATGAAAAACTGTTTTTT.

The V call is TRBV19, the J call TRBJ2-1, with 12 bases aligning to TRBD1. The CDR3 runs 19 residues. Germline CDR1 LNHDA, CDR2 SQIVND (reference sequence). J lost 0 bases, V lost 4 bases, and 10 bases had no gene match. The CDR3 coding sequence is TGTGCCAGTAGTAGGGACAGGGGGCGCGGGAAGAGCTCCTACAATGAGCAGTTCTTC. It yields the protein CASSRDRGRGKSSYNEQFF.

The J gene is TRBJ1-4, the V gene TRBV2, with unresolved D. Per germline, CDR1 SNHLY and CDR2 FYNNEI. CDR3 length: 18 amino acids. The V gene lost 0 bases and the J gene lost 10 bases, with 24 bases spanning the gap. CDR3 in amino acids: CASSEAMYRGVEGRKLFF. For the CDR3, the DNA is TGTGCCAGCAGTGAAGCAATGTACCGGGGTGTCGAAGGGCGAAAACTGTTTTTT. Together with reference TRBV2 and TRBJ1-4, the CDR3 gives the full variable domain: EPEVTQTPSHQVTQMGQEVILRCVPISNHLYFYWYRQILGQKVEFLVSFYNNEISEKSEIFDDQFSVERPDGSNFTLKIRSTKLEDSAMYFCASSEAMYRGVEGRKLFFGSGTQLSVL.

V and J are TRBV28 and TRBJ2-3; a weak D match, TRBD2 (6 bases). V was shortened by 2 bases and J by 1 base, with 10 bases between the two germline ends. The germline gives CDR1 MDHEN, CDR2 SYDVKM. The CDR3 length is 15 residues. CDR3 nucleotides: TGTGCCAGCAGTTTAGCGCCTAGCGGCACAGATACGCAGTATTTT. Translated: CASSLAPSGTDTQYF.

CDR3 sequence reads: CASSLVRAEQFF. The CDR3 nucleotides read TGTGCCAGCAGCTTAGTTCGGGCTGAGCAGTTCTTC. This chain uses TRBV7-9 with TRBJ2-1; D is unresolved. This CDR3 has 12 amino acids. V lost 1 base and J 9 bases, leaving 7 bases between the germline ends. CDR1 SEHNR and CDR2 FQNEAQ come from the germline V gene (reference sequence). Full variable domain (remainder filled in from reference TRBV7-9 and TRBJ2-1): DTGVSQNPRHKITKRGQNVTFRCDPISEHNRLYWYRQTLGQGPEFLTYFQNEAQLEKSRLLSDRFSAERPKGSFSTLEIQRTEQGDSAMYLCASSLVRAEQFFGPGTRLTVL.

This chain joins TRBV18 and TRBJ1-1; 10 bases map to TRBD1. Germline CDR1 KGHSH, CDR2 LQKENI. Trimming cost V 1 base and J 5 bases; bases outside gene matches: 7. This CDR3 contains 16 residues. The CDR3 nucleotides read TGTGCCAGCTCACCACAAAGGACAGGGGGAGGGACTGAAGCTTTCTTT. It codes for CASSPQRTGGGTEAFF.

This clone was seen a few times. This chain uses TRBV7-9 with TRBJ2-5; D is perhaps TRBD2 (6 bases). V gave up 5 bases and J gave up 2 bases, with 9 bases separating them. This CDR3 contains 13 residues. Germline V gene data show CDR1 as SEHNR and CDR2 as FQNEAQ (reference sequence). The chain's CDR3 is CASSPGLQETQYF. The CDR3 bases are TGTGCCAGCAGCCCAGGACTACAAGAGACCCAGTACTTC.

This CDR3 reads CASSLGGTENTEAFF. CDR3 DNA: TGCGCCAGCAGCCTGGGTGGGACAGAGAACACTGAAGCTTTCTTT. The V gene is TRBV5-1, the J gene TRBJ1-1; the match to TRBD1 covers 7 bases. The CDR3 covers 15 residues. CDR1 SGHRS and CDR2 YFSETQ come from the germline V gene. Trimming at V came to 4 bases and at J to 1 base, leaving 7 bases not matched to a gene.

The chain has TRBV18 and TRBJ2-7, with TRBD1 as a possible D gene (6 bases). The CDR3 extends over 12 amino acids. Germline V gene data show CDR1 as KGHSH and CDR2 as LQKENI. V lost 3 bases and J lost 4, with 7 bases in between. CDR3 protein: CASSPDSYEQYF. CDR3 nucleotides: TGTGCCAGCTCACCGGACAGTTACGAGCAGTACTTC.